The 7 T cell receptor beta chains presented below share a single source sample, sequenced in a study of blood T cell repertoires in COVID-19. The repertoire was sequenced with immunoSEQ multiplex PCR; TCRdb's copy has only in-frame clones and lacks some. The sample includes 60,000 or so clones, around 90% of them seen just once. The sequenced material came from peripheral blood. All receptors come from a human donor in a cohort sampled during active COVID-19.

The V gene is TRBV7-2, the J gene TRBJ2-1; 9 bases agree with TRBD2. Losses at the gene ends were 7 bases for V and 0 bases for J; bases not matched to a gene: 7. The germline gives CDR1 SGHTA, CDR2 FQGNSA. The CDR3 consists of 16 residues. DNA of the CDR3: TGTGCCAGCACCACGGCGGGAGGGAGCTCCTACAATGAGCAGTTCTTC. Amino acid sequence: CASTTAGGSSYNEQFF. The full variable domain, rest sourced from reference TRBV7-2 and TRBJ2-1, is GAGVSQSPSNKVTEKGKDVELRCDPISGHTALYWYRQSLGQGLEFLIYFQGNSAPDKSGLPSDRFSAERTGGSVSTLTIQRTQQEDSAVYLCASTTAGGSSYNEQFFGPGTRLTVL.

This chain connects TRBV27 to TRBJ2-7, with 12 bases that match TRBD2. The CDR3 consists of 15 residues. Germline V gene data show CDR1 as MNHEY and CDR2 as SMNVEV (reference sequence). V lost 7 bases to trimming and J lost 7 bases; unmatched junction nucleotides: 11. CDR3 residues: CASTPRLAGAGEQYF. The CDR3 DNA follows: TGTGCCAGCACCCCCCGACTAGCGGGAGCGGGGGAGCAGTACTTC.

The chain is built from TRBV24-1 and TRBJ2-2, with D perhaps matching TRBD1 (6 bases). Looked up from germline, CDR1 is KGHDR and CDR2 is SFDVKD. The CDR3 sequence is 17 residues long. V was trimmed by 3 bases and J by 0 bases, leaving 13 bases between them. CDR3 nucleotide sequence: TGTGCCACCAGTGATCGAGCCTACAGGGCGAACACCGGGGAGCTGTTTTTT. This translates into CATSDRAYRANTGELFF.

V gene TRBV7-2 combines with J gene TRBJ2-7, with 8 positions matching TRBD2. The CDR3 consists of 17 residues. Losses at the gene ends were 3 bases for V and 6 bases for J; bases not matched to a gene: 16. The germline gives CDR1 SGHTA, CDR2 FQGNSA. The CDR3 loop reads CASSFGLGSGRQGEQYF. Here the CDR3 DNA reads TGTGCCAGCAGCTTTGGGTTGGGGAGCGGGAGACAAGGCGAGCAGTACTTC.

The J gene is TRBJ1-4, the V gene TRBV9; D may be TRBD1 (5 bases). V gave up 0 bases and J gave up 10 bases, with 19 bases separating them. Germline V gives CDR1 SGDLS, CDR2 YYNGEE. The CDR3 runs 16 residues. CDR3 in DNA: TGTGCCAGCAGCGTAGTAGTGGGGGGACTGTCAGGAAAACTGTTTTTT. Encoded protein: CASSVVVGGLSGKLFF.

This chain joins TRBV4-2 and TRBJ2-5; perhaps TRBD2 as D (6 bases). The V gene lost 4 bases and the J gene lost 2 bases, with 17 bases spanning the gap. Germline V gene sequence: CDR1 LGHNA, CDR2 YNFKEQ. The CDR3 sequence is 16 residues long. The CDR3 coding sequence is TGTGCCAGCAGCCCATCGGGGGAACCTAATCAAGAGACCCAGTACTTC. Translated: CASSPSGEPNQETQYF.

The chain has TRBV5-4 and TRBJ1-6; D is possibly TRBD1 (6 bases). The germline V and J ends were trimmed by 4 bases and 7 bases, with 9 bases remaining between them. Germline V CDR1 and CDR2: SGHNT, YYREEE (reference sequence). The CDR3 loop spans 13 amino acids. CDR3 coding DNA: TGTGCCAGCAGCCTAGGGACAAATTCACCCCTCCACTTT. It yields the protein CASSLGTNSPLHF.